The rows below give T cell receptor beta chains drawn from one sample of a study of T cell changes during pregnancy in multiple sclerosis. TCRdb's copy holds only in-frame clones and misses some; the assay was immunoSEQ multiplex PCR. The table records 65,000 to 85,000 clones, roughly 90% of them present only once. The source material was peripheral blood, sampled after pregnancy. The receptors come from a female donor in good health, enrolled as a control in a pregnancy study. The CDR3 runs from the conserved cysteine through the conserved F or W. Each record gives: J gene, V gene, clone size, D gene, CDR3 protein, CDR3 DNA. A D gene is named only where the DNA matches it firmly. Clone size is not always given. Where it is, it says once, few, many or a class for expanded clones.

>TRBJ1-3|TRBV5-6|NA|TRBD1
CASSSRQGSGNTIYF
TGTGCCAGCAGCTCTCGACAGGGGTCTGGAAACACCATATATTTT
>TRBJ2-7|TRBV5-1|NA|TRBD2
CASSGTISSYEQYF
TGCGCCAGCAGCGGGACTATAAGCTCCTACGAGCAGTACTTC
>TRBJ2-3|TRBV30|NA|NA
CAWSALPWAYF
TGTGCCTGGAGTGCCCTTCCCTGGGCGTATTTT
>TRBJ2-2|TRBV30|NA|TRBD1
CAWKRGQGSGELFF
TGTGCCTGGAAACGGGGACAGGGGTCCGGGGAGCTGTTTTTT
>TRBJ2-3|TRBV15|NA|NA
CATSRDTATDTQYF
TGTGCCACCAGCAGAGATACCGCGACAGATACGCAGTATTTT
>TRBJ2-1|TRBV10-3|once|TRBD2
CAISEGPGGSYNEQFF
TGTGCCATCAGTGAGGGGCCGGGGGGCTCCTACAATGAGCAGTTCTTC
>TRBJ2-3|TRBV27|NA|NA
CASSLEGRDSDTQYF
TGTGCCAGCAGTTTGGAGGGGCGGGACTCAGATACGCAGTATTTT
>TRBJ1-1|TRBV27|NA|NA
CASSLLGLQNTEAFF
TGTGCCAGCAGTTTATTGGGGCTGCAGAACACTGAAGCTTTCTTT
>TRBJ2-1|TRBV14|NA|TRBD2
CASSGKTSGRWINEQFF
TGTGCCAGCAGCGGCAAGACTAGCGGGAGATGGATCAATGAGCAGTTCTTC
>TRBJ1-1|TRBV6-4|NA|TRBD1
CASSETGENTEAFF
TGTGCCAGCAGCGAAACAGGGGAGAACACTGAAGCTTTCTTT
>TRBJ2-1|TRBV7-6|NA|NA
CASSLGRDQEYNEQFF
TGTGCCAGCAGCTTAGGGAGGGACCAAGAATACAATGAGCAGTTCTTC
>TRBJ2-3|TRBV30|NA|TRBD2
CAWRLAGGTDTQYF
TGTGCCTGGAGACTAGCGGGAGGAACAGATACGCAGTATTTT
>TRBJ1-1|TRBV5-6|NA|NA
CASSQRGGFNGHTEAFF
TGTGCCAGCAGCCAACGCGGGGGTTTTAACGGTCACACTGAAGCTTTCTTT
>TRBJ1-5|TRBV19|NA|NA
CASSMRGNQPQHF
TGTGCCAGTAGTATGCGGGGAAATCAGCCCCAGCATTTT
>TRBJ1-1|TRBV5-1|once|TRBD1
CASSSQGAIEAFF
TGCGCCAGCAGCTCCCAGGGGGCGATTGAAGCTTTCTTT